This T cell receptor (beta chain) comes out of a study of T cell responses to AZD1222 COVID-19 vaccine. Some clones are missing from TCRdb's copy, which holds only in-frame ones; the method was immunoSEQ multiplex PCR. The data contain fewer than 90,000 clones, under 95% of them singletons. Germline lookup yields CDR1 SGDLS and CDR2 YYNGEE. V was trimmed by 3 bases and J by 3 bases, leaving 9 bases between them. The CDR3 has 13 amino acids. General study results and limits: Vaccine-related CD4 TCRs covered spike, predominating at 160-218 and 743-854.

With respect to this clone: The antigen remains unidentified.

The clonotype was recovered from an adult who received the AZD1222 COVID-19 vaccine. Sequencing used peripheral blood, obtained 28 days after the second AZD1222 dose. The chain employs TRBV9 and TRBJ1-2; D gene uncertain. The CDR3 DNA reads TGTGCCAGCAGCGCAGCGCGGGACTATGGCTACACCTTC. This sequence encodes CASSAARDYGYTF.